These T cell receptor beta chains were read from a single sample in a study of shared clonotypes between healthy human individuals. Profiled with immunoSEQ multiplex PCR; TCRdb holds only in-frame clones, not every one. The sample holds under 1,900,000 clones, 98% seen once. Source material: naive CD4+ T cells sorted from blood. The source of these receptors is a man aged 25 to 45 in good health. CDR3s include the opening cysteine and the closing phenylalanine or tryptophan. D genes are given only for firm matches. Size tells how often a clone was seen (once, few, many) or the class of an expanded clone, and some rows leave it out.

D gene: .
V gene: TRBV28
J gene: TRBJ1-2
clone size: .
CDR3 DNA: TGTGCCAGCAGTACTCTCGGACAGCGAGGGTCTAACTATGGCTACACCTTC
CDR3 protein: CASSTLGQRGSNYGYTF

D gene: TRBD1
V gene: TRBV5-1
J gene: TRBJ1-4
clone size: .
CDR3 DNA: TGCGCCAGCAGCTCGCGTGGACAGGGGTATGAAAAACTGTTTTTT
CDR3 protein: CASSSRGQGYEKLFF

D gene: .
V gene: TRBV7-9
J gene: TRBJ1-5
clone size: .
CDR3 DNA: TGTGCCAGCAGCTTAGGTCCTGGTTGGCCCCAGCATTTT
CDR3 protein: CASSLGPGWPQHF

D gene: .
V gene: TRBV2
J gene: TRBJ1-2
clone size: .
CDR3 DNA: TGTGCCAGCAGTTCGGACAAGATCTATGGCTACACCTTC
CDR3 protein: CASSSDKIYGYTF

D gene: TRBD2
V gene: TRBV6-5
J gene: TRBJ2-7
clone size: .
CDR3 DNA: TGTGCCAGCAGACCGATAGCGGGAGGCTCCTACGAGCAGTACTTC
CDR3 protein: CASRPIAGGSYEQYF

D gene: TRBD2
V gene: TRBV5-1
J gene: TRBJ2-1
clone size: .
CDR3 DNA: TGCGCCAGCAGCTGGGGACTAGCGGGCGGGATAGACAATGAGCAGTTCTTC
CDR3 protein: CASSWGLAGGIDNEQFF

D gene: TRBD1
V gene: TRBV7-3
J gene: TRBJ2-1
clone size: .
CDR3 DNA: TGTGCCAGCAGCATGACAGGGGGTTCCTACAATGAGCAGTTCTTC
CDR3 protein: CASSMTGGSYNEQFF

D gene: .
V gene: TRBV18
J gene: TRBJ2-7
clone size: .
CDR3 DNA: TGTGCCAGCTCACCCCCGGGACGGAACTACGAGCAGTACTTC
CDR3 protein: CASSPPGRNYEQYF

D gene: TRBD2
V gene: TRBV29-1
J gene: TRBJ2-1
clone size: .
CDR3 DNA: TGCAGCGTTGGGGGACTAGCGGTTAATGAGCAGTTCTTC
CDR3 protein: CSVGGLAVNEQFF

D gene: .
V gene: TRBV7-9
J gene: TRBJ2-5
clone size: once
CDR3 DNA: TGTGCCAGCAGCTTAGTCGGTAACGGAAGGATCCAAGAGACCCAGTACTTC
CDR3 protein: CASSLVGNGRIQETQYF

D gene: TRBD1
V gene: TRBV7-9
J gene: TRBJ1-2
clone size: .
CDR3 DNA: TGTGCCAGCAGCCTGACAGGGATTGAGCTCGGCTATGGCTACACCTTC
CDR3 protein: CASSLTGIELGYGYTF

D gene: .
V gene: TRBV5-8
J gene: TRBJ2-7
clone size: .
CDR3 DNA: TGTGCCAGCAGAAGAAATTACGAGCAGTACTTC
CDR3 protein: CASRRNYEQYF

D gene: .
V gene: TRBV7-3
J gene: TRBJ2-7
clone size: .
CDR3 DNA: TGTGCCAGCAGCTGGGACTTGGGGGGCGAGCAGTACTTC
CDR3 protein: CASSWDLGGEQYF

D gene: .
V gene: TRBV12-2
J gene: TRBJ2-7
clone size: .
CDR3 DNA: .
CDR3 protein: CASRPVASGSYEQYF

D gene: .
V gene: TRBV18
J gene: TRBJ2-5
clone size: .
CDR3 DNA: TGTGCCAGCTCACCGTTAGGGATGTACCAAGAGACCCAGTACTTC
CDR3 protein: CASSPLGMYQETQYF

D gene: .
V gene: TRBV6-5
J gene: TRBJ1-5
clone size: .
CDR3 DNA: TGTGCCAGCAGTTACGGACACGATGCCAATCAGCCCCAGCATTTT
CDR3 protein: CASSYGHDANQPQHF

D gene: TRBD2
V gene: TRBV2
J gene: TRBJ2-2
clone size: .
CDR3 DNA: TGTGCCGCCCAAAGGCGCCTAGCGGGAGGGGGGCCGAACACCGGGGAGCTGTTTTTT
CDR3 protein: CAAQRRLAGGGPNTGELFF

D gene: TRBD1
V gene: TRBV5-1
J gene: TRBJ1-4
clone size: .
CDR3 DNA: TGCGCCAGCAGCTTGGGACAGGGTAACGAAAAACTGTTTTTT
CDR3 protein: CASSLGQGNEKLFF

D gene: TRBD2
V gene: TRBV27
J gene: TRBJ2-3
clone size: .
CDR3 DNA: TGTGCCAGCAGTTCTCTAGCGGGAGGGCCAACAGATACGCAGTATTTT
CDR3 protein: CASSSLAGGPTDTQYF

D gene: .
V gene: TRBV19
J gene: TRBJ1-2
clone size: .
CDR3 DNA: TGTGCCAGTAGCCGGGACCGAGGCTATGGCTACACCTTC
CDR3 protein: CASSRDRGYGYTF

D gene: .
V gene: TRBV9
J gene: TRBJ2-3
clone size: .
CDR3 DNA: TGTGCCAGCAGCGTAGCAGGGGCTAGCACAGATACGCAGTATTTT
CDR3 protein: CASSVAGASTDTQYF

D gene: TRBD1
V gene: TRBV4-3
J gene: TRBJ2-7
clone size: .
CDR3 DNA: TGCGCCAGCAGCCCCACTGCGGACAGGAGCTACGAGCAGTACTTC
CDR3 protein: CASSPTADRSYEQYF

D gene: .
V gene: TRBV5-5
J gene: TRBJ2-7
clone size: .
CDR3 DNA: TGTGCCAGCAGCTTTGCTAGCCTCTCCTACGAGCAGTACTTC
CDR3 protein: CASSFASLSYEQYF

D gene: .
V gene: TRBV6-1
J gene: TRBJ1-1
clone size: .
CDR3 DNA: TGTGCCAGCAGTGAAGGCCTGAACACTGAAGCTTTCTTT
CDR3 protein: CASSEGLNTEAFF

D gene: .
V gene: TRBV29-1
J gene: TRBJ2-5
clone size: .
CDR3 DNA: TGCAGCGTGGGGGGGGCGCATATGGGGACCCAGTACTTC
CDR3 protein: CSVGGAHMGTQYF

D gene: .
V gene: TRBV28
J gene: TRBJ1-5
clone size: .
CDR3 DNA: TGTGCCAGCAGCAGAAGCAATCAGCCCCAGCATTTT
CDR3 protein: CASSRSNQPQHF

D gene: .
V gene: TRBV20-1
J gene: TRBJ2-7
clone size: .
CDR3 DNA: TGCAGTGCTCCCGATAAATACGAGCAGTACTTC
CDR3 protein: CSAPDKYEQYF

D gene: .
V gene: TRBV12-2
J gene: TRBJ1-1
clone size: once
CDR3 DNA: TGTGCAAGTCGCTTAGCGGCCAGGGATTTTTGGTTAGCTGAAGCTTTCTTT
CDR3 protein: CASRLAARDFWLAEAFF

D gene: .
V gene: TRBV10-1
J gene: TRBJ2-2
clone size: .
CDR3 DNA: TGCGCCAGCAGGGAGAACACCGGGGAGCTGTTTTTT
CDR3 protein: CASRENTGELFF

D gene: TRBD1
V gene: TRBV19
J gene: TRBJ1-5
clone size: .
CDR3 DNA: TGTGCCAGTGGTCAGGGGGTTCAGCCCCAGCATTTT
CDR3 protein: CASGQGVQPQHF

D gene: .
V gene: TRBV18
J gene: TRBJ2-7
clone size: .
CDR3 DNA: TGTGCCAGCTCACCTCGGAGTTCCTACGAGCAGTACTTC
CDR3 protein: CASSPRSSYEQYF

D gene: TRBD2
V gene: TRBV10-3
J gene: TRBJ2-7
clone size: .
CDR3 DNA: TGTGCCATCAGTAGCGGGGACTACGAGCAGTACTTC
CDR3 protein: CAISSGDYEQYF

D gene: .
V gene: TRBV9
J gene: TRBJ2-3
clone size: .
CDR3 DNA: TGTGCCAGCAGCGTAGCCCCCAACACAGATACGCAGTATTTT
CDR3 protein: CASSVAPNTDTQYF

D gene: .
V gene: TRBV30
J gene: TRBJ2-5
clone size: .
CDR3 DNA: TGTGCCTGGAGCTACACCTCGGACTACCGAACTTTTGCGACCCAGTACTTC
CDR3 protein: CAWSYTSDYRTFATQYF